Sequencing of this T cell receptor beta chain was carried out in a study of spatial heterogeneity in lung cancer. Time point meaning: sample taken at primary tumor resection. Samples came from approximately 65 TRACERx patients with untreated early-stage lung cancer. Unsorted whole RNA samples from tumor, nontumor lung or frozen PBMC were sequenced. This CDR3 has 13 amino acids. CDR1 and CDR2 (germline): SGHTA, FQGNSA. V was cut by 6 bases and J by 2 bases, with 10 bases left in between. Many counts were recorded for this clonotype. The antigen remains undetermined. One entry per CDR3 protein, called by TCRdb with MiXCR from the 5' RACE reads. The sample carries roughly 18,000 distinct CDR3 sequences, roughly 5.7% recorded once. General study findings and limits: Estimates put coverage of tumor T cells approximately 7% for alpha and more than 11% for beta chains. Expanded alpha and beta TCR counts within tumors tracked tumor mutation counts.

V gene TRBV7-2 combines with J gene TRBJ1-2; possibly TRBD1 for D (5 bases). The sequence came from a female donor with early-stage non-small cell lung cancer. The material sequenced was lung tumor tissue, taken at surgery. The chain's CDR3 is CASSNRQNYGYTF. The CDR3 DNA sequence: TGTGCCAGCAGTAACAGACAGAACTATGGCTACACCTTC. The full variable domain, rest sourced from reference TRBV7-2 and TRBJ1-2, is GAGVSQSPSNKVTEKGKDVELRCDPISGHTALYWYRQSLGQGLEFLIYFQGNSAPDKSGLPSDRFSAERTGGSVSTLTIQRTQQEDSAVYLCASSNRQNYGYTFGSGTRLTVV.